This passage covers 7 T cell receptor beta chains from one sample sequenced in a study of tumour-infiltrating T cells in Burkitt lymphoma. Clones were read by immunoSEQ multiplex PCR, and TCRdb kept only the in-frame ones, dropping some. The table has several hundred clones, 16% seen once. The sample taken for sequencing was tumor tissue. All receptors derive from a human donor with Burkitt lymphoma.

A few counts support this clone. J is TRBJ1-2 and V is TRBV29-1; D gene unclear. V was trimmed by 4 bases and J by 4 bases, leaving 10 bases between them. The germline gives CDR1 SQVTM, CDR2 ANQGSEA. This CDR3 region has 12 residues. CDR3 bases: TGCAGCGTTGTCGGAGGGAGCTATGGCTACACCTTC. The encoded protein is CSVVGGSYGYTF.

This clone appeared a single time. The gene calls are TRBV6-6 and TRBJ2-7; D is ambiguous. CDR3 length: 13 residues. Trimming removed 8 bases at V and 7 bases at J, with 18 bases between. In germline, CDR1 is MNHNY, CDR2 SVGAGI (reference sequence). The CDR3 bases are TGTGCCAGCTCCTTACACGAAAGCTATGAGCAGTACTTC. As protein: CASSLHESYEQYF.

CDR3 coding DNA: TGTGCCAGCAGCCCCCTCTTCGGGTCACGAATCCAAGAGACCCAGTACTTC. It translates to CASSPLFGSRIQETQYF. The chain combines TRBV9 with TRBJ2-5; D gene uncertain. Trimming stripped 4 bases from V and 1 base from J, with 20 bases between. Germline values: CDR1 SGDLS, CDR2 YYNGEE. The CDR3 totals 17 residues.

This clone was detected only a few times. CDR3 bases: TGTGCCAGCAGCCTGGACCTGAGCTCCTACAATGAGCAGTTCTTC. It codes for CASSLDLSSYNEQFF. The rearrangement links TRBV5-4 to TRBJ2-1; no clear D gene. The V end was cut by 4 bases, the J end by 0 bases, with 11 bases between. This CDR3 spans 15 amino acids. CDR1 is SGHNT, CDR2 YYREEE, per germline (reference sequence).

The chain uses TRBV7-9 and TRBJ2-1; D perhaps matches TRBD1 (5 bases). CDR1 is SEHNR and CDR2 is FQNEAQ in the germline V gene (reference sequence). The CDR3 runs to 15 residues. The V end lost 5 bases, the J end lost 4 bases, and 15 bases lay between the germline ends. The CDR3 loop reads CASSNAGPQYNEQFF. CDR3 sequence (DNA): TGTGCCAGCAGCAATGCAGGGCCACAATACAATGAGCAGTTCTTC.

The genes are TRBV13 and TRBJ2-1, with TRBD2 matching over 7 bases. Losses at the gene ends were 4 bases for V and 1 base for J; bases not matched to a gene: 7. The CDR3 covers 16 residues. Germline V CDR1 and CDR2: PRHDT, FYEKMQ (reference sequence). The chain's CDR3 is CASSYRLAESYNEQFF. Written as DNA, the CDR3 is TGTGCCAGCAGCTATCGACTAGCCGAATCCTACAATGAGCAGTTCTTC.

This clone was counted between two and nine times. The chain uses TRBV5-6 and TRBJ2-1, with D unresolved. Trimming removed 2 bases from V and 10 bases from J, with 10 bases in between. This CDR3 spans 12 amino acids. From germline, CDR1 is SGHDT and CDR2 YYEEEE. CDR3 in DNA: TGTGCCAGCAGCTTTAACAGCCCAGAGCAGTTCTTC. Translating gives CASSFNSPEQFF.